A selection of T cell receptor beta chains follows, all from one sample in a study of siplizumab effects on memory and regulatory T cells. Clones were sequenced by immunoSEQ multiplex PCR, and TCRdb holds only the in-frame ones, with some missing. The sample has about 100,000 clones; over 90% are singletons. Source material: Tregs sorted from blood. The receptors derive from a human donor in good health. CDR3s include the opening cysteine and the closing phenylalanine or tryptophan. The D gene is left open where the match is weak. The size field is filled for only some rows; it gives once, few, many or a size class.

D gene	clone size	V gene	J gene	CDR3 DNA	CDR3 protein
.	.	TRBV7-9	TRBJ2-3	TGTGCCAGCAGCTTAACCGCAGGGTCCGATACGCAGTATTTT	CASSLTAGSDTQYF
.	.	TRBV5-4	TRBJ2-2	TGTGCCAGCAGCCCGGTGCAGGGAAGCACCGGGGAGCTGTTTTTT	CASSPVQGSTGELFF
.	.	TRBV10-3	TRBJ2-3	TGTGCCATCAGTGAGTCGGCTACGAGCACAGATACGCAGTATTTT	CAISESATSTDTQYF
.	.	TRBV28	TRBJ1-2	TGTGCCAGCAGTTTAGTCGACAGGTTCTATGGCTACACCTTC	CASSLVDRFYGYTF
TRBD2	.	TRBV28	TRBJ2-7	TGTGCCAGCAGTCACTCGGGACTAGCGTCCTACGAGCAGTACTTC	CASSHSGLASYEQYF
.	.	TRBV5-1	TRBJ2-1	TGCGCCAGCAGCCCGACACGGTCGGGAGTTGTGGTATACAATGAGCAGTTCTTC	CASSPTRSGVVVYNEQFF
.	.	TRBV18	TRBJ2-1	TGTGCCAGCTCACCACAAGGGGGAGGAACCTCTGCTGAGCAGTTCTTC	CASSPQGGGTSAEQFF
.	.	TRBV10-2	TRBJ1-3	TGCGCCAGCAGTGAGACAGGGTTATACTCTGGAAACACCATATATTTT	CASSETGLYSGNTIYF
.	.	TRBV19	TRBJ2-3	TGTGCCAGTAGTATTGGTTACACAGATACGCAGTATTTT	CASSIGYTDTQYF
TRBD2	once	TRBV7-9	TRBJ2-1	TGTGCCAGCAGCTTAGCGCGTAGTAGCGGGAGGGCCTACAATGAGCAGTTCTTC	CASSLARSSGRAYNEQFF
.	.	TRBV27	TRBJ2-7	TGTGCCAGCAGTCCCAGAAGGGTAGGCTCCTACGAGCAGTACTTC	CASSPRRVGSYEQYF
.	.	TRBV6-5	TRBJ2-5	TGTGCCAGCAGTTACGGCAGGGCCGGGACCCAGTACTTC	CASSYGRAGTQYF
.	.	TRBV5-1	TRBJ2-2	TGCGCCAGCAGCTTGCCTGGATTGGAGGGTACCGGGGAGCTGTTTTTT	CASSLPGLEGTGELFF
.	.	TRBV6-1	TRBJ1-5	TGTGCCAGCTCCGCAGAACCCGGCCAGCCCCAGCATTTT	CASSAEPGQPQHF
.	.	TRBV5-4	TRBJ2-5	TGTGCCAGCAGCGGCGCGGCGGGCCAAGAGACCCAGTACTTC	CASSGAAGQETQYF
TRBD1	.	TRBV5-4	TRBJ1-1	TGTGCCAGCAGCGCCGGACAGGGCACTGAAGCTTTCTTT	CASSAGQGTEAFF
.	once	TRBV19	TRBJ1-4	TGTGCCAGTAGTATCCAGGGGCACGAAAAACTGTTTTTT	CASSIQGHEKLFF
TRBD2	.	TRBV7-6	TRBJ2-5	TGTGCCAGCAGTAAACGAATCTGGACGACTAGCAGCGAGACCCAGTACTTC	CASSKRIWTTSSETQYF
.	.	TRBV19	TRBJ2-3	TGTGCCAGTAGTGATGGAGGGTGGGGCACAGATACGCAGTATTTT	CASSDGGWGTDTQYF
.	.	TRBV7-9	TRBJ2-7	TGTGCCAGCAGCTGGACCCAGACTGGGGCGGGCTCCTACGAGCAGTACTTC	CASSWTQTGAGSYEQYF
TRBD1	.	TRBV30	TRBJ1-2	TGTGCCTGGAGTGTCAAAGGACAGGGTCGGAACTATGGCTACACCTTC	CAWSVKGQGRNYGYTF
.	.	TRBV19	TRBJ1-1	TGTGCCAGTAGGTCTTATGGGGGATACACTGAAGCTTTCTTT	CASRSYGGYTEAFF